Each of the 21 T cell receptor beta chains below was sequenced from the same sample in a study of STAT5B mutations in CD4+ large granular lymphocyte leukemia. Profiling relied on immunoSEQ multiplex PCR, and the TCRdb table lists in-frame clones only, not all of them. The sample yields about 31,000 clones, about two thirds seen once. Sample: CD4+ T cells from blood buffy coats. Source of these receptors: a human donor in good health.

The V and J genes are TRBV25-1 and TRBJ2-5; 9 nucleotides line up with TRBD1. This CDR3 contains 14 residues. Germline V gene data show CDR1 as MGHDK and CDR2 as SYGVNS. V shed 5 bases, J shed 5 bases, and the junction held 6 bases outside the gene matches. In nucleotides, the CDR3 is TGTGCCAGCAGTCCCGGGACAGGGTTTGAGACCCAGTACTTC. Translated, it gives CASSPGTGFETQYF.

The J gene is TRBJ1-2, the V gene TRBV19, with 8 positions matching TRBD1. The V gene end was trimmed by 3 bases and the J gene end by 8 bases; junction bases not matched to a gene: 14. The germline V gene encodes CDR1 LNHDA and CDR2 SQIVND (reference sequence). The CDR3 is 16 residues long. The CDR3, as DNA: TGTGCCAGTAGTATGTTAAGGAGAAAGACAGGGGTCGGCTACACCTTC. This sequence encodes CASSMLRRKTGVGYTF.

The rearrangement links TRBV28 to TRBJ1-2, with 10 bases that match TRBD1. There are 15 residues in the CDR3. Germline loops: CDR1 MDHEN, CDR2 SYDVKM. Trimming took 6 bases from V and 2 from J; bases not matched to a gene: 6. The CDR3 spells CASRQTGGENYGYTF. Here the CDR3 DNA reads TGTGCCAGCAGACAGACAGGGGGCGAAAACTATGGCTACACCTTC.

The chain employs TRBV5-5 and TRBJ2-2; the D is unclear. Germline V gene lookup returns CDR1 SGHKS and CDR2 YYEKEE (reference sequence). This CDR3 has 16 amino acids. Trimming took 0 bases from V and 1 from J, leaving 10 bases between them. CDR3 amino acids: CASSLVGTMNTGELFF. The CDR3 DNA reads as TGTGCCAGCAGCTTGGTAGGCACCATGAACACCGGGGAGCTGTTTTTT.

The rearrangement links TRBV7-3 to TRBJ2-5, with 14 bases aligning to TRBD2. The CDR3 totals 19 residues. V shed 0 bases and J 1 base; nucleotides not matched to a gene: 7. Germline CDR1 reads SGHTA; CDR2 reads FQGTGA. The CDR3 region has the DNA TGTGCCAGCAGCTTAACCGGGGGACTAGCGGGAGATTCCCAAGAGACCCAGTACTTC. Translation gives CASSLTGGLAGDSQETQYF.

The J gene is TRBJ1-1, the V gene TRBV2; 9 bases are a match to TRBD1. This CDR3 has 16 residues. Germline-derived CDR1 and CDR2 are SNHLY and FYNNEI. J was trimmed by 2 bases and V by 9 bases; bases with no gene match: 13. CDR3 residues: CASHRGTGNINTEAFF. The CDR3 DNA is TGTGCCAGTCATCGTGGGACAGGGAATATAAACACTGAAGCTTTCTTT. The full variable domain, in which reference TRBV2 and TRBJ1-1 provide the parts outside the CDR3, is EPEVTQTPSHQVTQMGQEVILRCVPISNHLYFYWYRQILGQKVEFLVSFYNNEISEKSEIFDDQFSVERPDGSNFTLKIRSTKLEDSAMYFCASHRGTGNINTEAFFGQGTRLTVV.

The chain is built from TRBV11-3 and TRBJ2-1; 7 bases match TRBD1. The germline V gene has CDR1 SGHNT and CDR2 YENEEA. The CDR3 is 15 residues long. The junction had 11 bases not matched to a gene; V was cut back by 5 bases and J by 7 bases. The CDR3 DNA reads TGTGCCAGCAGCACTCGACAGGGAAATAGGAATGAGCAGTTCTTC. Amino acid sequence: CASSTRQGNRNEQFF. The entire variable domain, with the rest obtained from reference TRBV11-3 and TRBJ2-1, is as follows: EAGVVQSPRYKIIEKKQPVAFWCNPISGHNTLYWYLQNLGQGPELLIRYENEEAVDDSQLPKDRFSAERLKGVDSTLKIQPAELGDSAVYLCASSTRQGNRNEQFFGPGTRLTVL.

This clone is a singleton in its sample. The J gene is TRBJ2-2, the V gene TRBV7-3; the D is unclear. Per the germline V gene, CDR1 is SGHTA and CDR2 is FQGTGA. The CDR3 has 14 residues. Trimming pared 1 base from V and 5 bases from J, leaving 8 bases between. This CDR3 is CASSLRAWTGELFF. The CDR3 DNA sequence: TGTGCCAGCAGCTTAAGAGCCTGGACCGGGGAGCTGTTTTTT.

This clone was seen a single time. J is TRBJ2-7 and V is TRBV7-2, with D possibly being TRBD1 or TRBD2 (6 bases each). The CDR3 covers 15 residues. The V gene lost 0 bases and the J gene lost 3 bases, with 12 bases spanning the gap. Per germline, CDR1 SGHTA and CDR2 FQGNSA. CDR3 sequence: CASSLAQGRYYEQYF. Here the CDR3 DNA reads TGTGCCAGCAGCTTAGCCCAGGGGAGGTACTACGAGCAGTACTTC.

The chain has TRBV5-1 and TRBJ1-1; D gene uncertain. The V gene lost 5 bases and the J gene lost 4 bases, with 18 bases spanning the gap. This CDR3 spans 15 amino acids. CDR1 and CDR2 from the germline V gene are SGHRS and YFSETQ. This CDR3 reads CASSVSPGGSTEAFF. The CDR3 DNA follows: TGCGCCAGCAGTGTGAGCCCGGGTGGGAGCACTGAAGCTTTCTTT. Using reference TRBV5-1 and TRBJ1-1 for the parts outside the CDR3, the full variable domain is KAGVTQTPRYLIKTRGQQVTLSCSPISGHRSVSWYQQTPGQGLQFLFEYFSETQRNKGNFPGRFSGRQFSNSRSEMNVSTLELGDSALYLCASSVSPGGSTEAFFGQGTRLTVV.

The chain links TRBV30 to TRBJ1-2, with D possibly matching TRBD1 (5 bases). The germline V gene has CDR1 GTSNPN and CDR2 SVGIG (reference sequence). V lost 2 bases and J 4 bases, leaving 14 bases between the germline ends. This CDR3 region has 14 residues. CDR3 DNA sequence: TGTGCCTGGAGTCCGGATCGGGGGATCTATGGCTACACCTTC. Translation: CAWSPDRGIYGYTF.

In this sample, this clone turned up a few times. The CDR3 here is CSVVRTGGQYF. DNA of the CDR3: TGCAGCGTGGTACGGACAGGGGGGCAGTATTTT. This sequence joins TRBV29-1 and TRBJ2-3; 10 bases align to TRBD1. The CDR3 has 11 residues. CDR1 and CDR2 (germline): SQVTM, ANQGSEA. Trimming cost V 6 bases and J 11 bases; bases outside gene matches: 5.

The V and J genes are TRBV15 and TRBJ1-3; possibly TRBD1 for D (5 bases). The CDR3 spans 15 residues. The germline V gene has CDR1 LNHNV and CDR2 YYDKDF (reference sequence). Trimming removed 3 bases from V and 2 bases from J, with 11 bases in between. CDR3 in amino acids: CATSSAWGAGNTIYF. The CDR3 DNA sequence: TGTGCCACCAGCAGCGCGTGGGGGGCTGGAAACACCATATATTTT.

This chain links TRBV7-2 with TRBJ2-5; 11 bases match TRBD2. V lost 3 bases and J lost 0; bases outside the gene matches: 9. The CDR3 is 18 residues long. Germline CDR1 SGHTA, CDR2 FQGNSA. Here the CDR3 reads CASSFLAGGARDQETQYF. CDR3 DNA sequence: TGTGCCAGCAGCTTCTTAGCGGGAGGGGCAAGAGACCAAGAGACCCAGTACTTC.

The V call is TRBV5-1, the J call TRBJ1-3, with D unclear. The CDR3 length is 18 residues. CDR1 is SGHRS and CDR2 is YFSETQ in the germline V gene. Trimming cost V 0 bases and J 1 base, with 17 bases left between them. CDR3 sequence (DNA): TGCGCCAGCAGCTTGGACATGGTCATGGGGTCTTCTGGAAACACCATATATTTT. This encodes CASSLDMVMGSSGNTIYF.

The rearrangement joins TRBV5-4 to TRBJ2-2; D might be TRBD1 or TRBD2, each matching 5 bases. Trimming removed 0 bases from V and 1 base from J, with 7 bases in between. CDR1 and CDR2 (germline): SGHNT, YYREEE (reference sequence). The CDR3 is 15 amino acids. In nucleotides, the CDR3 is TGTGCCAGCAGCTTGGGGGGGAAGAACACCGGGGAGCTGTTTTTT. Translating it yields CASSLGGKNTGELFF.

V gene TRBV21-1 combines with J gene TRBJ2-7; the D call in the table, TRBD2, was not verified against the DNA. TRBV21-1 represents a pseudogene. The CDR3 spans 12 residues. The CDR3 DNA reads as TGTGCCAGCACTCTGACCCGGTGGGAGCAGTACGTC. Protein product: CASTLTRWEQYV.

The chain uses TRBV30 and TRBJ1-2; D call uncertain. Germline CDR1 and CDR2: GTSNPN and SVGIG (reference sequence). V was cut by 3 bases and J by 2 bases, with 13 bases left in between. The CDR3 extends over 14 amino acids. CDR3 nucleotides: TGTGCCTGGAGGGCGAAGCCGCCAAACTATGGCTACACCTTC. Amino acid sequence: CAWRAKPPNYGYTF.

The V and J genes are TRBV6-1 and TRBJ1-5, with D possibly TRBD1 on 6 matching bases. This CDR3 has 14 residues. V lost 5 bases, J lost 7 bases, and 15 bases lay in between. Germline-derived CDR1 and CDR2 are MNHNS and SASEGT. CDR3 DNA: TGTGCCAGCAGTCCCTCCGGGACATTCCAGCCCCAGCATTTT. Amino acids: CASSPSGTFQPQHF.

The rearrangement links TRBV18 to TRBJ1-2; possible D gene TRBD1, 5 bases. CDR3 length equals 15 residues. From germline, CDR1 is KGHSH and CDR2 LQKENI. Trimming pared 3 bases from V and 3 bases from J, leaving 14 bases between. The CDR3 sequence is CASSPSRASDYGYTF. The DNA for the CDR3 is TGTGCCAGCTCACCCTCCAGGGCCTCTGACTATGGCTACACCTTC.

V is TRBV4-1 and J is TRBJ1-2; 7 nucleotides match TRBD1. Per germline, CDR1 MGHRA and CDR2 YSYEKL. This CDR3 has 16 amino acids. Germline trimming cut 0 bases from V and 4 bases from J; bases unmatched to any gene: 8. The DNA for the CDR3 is TGCGCCAGCAGCCAAGATAGAGGGGGCAGGGGCTATGGCTACACCTTC. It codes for CASSQDRGGRGYGYTF.